The 14 T cell receptor beta chains listed next were all sequenced from one sample in a study of preoperative IRX-2 immunotherapy in early breast cancer. This sample's treatment: preoperative locoregional IRX-2 cytokine immunotherapy. Some clones are missing from TCRdb's copy, which holds only in-frame ones; the method was immunoSEQ multiplex PCR. The sample lists under 20,000 clones, 70% to 90% seen once, with roughly 1.2% in the top ten. The specimen comprised lymph node tissue, sampled after IRX-2 immunotherapy. Source of these receptors: a human donor with breast cancer.

The chain employs TRBV5-1 and TRBJ1-1; 7 bases are a match to TRBD1. With 0 bases clipped from V and 5 bases from J, the junction kept 4 bases outside the gene matches. Germline CDR1 is SGHRS and CDR2 is YFSETQ. This CDR3 comprises 14 residues. The CDR3 coding sequence is TGCGCCAGCAGCTTGGAACAGGGGTGGACTGAAGCTTTCTTT. It encodes CASSLEQGWTEAFF.

This clone was seen a handful of times. V gene TRBV6-8 combines with J gene TRBJ1-4, with no clear D. The length of the CDR3 is 14 residues. Trimming took 6 bases from V and 2 from J, leaving 10 bases between them. Germline V gene sequence: CDR1 MNHGY, CDR2 SAAAGT. CDR3 in amino acids: CASSAQDTNEKLFF. Here the CDR3 DNA reads TGTGCCAGCAGCGCCCAAGACACTAATGAAAAACTGTTTTTT.

The chain's CDR3 is CASSYPTSYEQYF. The CDR3 nucleotides read TGTGCCAGCAGTTACCCCACAAGTTACGAGCAGTACTTC. The chain links TRBV6-8 to TRBJ2-7; unclear D gene. The CDR3 is 13 residues long. V was shortened by 2 bases and J by 4 bases, with 9 bases between the two germline ends. Germline V gives CDR1 MNHGY, CDR2 SAAAGT.

CDR3 sequence reads: CSAPWGIDEQFF. As DNA, the CDR3 is TGCAGCGCCCCATGGGGAATCGATGAGCAGTTCTTC. The chain has TRBV29-1 and TRBJ2-1; no clear D gene. Germline values: CDR1 SQVTM, CDR2 ANQGSEA. CDR3 length: 12 amino acids. Trimming removed 7 bases at V and 8 bases at J, with 15 bases between.

V usage is TRBV28 and J usage is TRBJ1-5; 9 nucleotides line up with TRBD1. Germline V gene data show CDR1 as MDHEN and CDR2 as SYDVKM. The CDR3 runs 14 residues. The V gene end was trimmed by 4 bases and the J gene end by 5 bases; junction bases not matched to a gene: 3. CDR3 coding DNA: TGTGCCAGCAGTTGGACAGGGGTCGATCAGCCCCAGCATTTT. It specifies CASSWTGVDQPQHF.

The J gene is TRBJ2-5, the V gene TRBV6-8; D perhaps matches TRBD1 (5 bases). V dropped 10 bases and J dropped 1 base, with 16 bases sitting between them. Germline CDR1 is MNHGY and CDR2 is SAAAGT. This CDR3 is built from 14 residues. This chain's CDR3 is CAIRPQGSQETQYF. CDR3 sequence (DNA): TGTGCCATCAGACCCCAGGGATCCCAAGAGACCCAGTACTTC.

The CDR3 loop is CASSPIGESYEQYF. The DNA for the CDR3 is TGTGCCAGCTCACCAATTGGTGAATCCTACGAGCAGTACTTC. The V gene is TRBV18, the J gene TRBJ2-7; D is ambiguous. The V gene's germline CDR1 is KGHSH and CDR2 LQKENI. The CDR3 has 14 amino acids. The ends were cut back, 2 bases at V and 1 base at J, with 9 bases in the middle.

The chain couples TRBV18 to TRBJ1-3, with 7 bases aligning to TRBD1. In germline, CDR1 is KGHSH, CDR2 LQKENI. The CDR3 consists of 17 residues. The V and J ends lost 3 bases and 1 base, in that order; junction bases with no gene match: 9. CDR3: CASSPDRRGLSGNTIYF. Here the CDR3 DNA reads TGTGCCAGCTCACCTGATCGTAGGGGGCTGTCTGGAAACACCATATATTTT.

The chain combines TRBV5-8 with TRBJ1-2; no clear D. Trimming took off 4 bases at V and 3 bases at J, with 10 bases between the two ends. The CDR3 is 13 residues long. Germline V gives CDR1 SGHTS, CDR2 YDEGEE. The DNA for the CDR3 is TGTGCCAGCAGCCCGTGGGGAGACTATGGCTACACCTTC. Its translation: CASSPWGDYGYTF.

This clone came up a few times. This sequence joins TRBV14 and TRBJ2-2; 8 bases are shared with TRBD1. With 4 bases clipped from V and 4 bases from J, the junction kept 2 bases outside the gene matches. Germline V gene data show CDR1 as SGHDN and CDR2 as FVKESK. CDR3 length: 14 amino acids. The CDR3 nucleotides read TGTGCCAGCAGCCTGACAGGGGCCACCGGGGAGCTGTTTTTT. This encodes CASSLTGATGELFF.

The V gene is TRBV7-5, the J gene TRBJ2-1; the table's D call TRBD1 went unverified against the DNA. TRBV7-5 has pseudogene status. There are 14 residues in the CDR3. The CDR3 DNA follows: TGTGCCAGCAGCTTAGATCCAGGCTACAATGAGCAGTTCTTC. It codes for CASSLDPGYNEQFF.

With respect to this clone: An end of the junction differs from the germline gene, which may be a read error. The chain combines TRBV15 with TRBJ1-4, with 8 nucleotides matching TRBD1. This CDR3 has 15 residues. Looked up from germline, CDR1 is LNHNV and CDR2 is YYDKDF (reference sequence). CDR3 nucleotide sequence: TGTGCCAGCAGCTTATTGCAGGGGGCGGGGGAAAAACTGTTTTTT. This translates into CASSLLQGAGEKLFF.

Only one count was recorded for this clone. The chain has TRBV19 and TRBJ2-1; 9 positions agree with TRBD1. After removal of 8 bases from V and 5 bases from J, the junction contained 4 bases not matched to a gene. Germline CDR1 and CDR2: LNHDA and SQIVND (reference sequence). CDR3 length: 13 residues. The CDR3 sequence: CASDGTGHNEQFF. The CDR3 DNA sequence: TGTGCCAGTGATGGGACAGGGCACAATGAGCAGTTCTTC.

CDR3 sequence reads: CASSIEQGGGELFF. Here the CDR3 DNA reads TGTGCCAGTAGTATAGAACAGGGCGGCGGGGAGCTGTTTTTT. The rearrangement links TRBV19 to TRBJ2-2, with D perhaps TRBD1 (6 bases). Trimming cost V 0 bases and J 7 bases, with 9 bases left between them. This CDR3 has 14 amino acids. Germline CDR1 reads LNHDA; CDR2 reads SQIVND (reference sequence).